The rows below give T cell receptor beta chains drawn from one sample of a study of blood T cell repertoires in COVID-19. Generated by immunoSEQ multiplex PCR, the TCRdb table keeps only in-frame clones and is missing some. The table records nearly 250,000 clones, 82% of them present only once. Source material: peripheral blood. The receptors here all came from a woman at least 80 years old with acute or convalescent COVID-19. The CDR3 runs from the conserved cysteine through the conserved F or W. D genes are given only for firm matches. For some rows the clone size is stated as once, few or many, or as a class when expanded; others skip it.

v_call	d_call	clone_size	j_call	cdr3_nt	cdr3_aa
TRBV19	-	-	TRBJ1-2	TGTGCCAGTACCCCAGGGTCCGGAGCTAACTATGGCTACACCTTC	CASTPGSGANYGYTF
TRBV30	TRBD1	once	TRBJ2-7	TGTGCCTGGAGTGTAGCAGGGGGACCCTACGAGCAGTACTTC	CAWSVAGGPYEQYF
TRBV3-1/TRBV3-2	-	-	TRBJ1-2	TGTGCCAGCAGCCAAAGGGAGGGGGGGAACTATGGCTACACCTTC	CASSQREGGNYGYTF
TRBV6-5	TRBD1	-	TRBJ1-2	TGTGCCAGCAGTTACTCGACAGGGGGCTATGGCTACACCTTC	CASSYSTGGYGYTF
TRBV7-6	-	-	TRBJ2-5	TGTGCCAGCAGCCCCCTAGGGGGGGCGGGAGAGACCCAGTACTTC	CASSPLGGAGETQYF
TRBV6-2/TRBV6-3	-	-	TRBJ2-1	TGTGCCAGCAGTTACTCGTCCGGCAGGCCCTTGCAGTTCTTC	CASSYSSGRPLQFF
TRBV7-6	-	-	TRBJ1-4	TGTGCCAGCAGCCGCTCGGGGTCAACTAATGAAAAACTGTTTTTT	CASSRSGSTNEKLFF
TRBV4-3	TRBD2	-	TRBJ2-4	TGCGCCAGCAGTCATAGCGGGAGGATGGACATTCAGTACTTC	CASSHSGRMDIQYF
TRBV5-6	TRBD2	few	TRBJ2-1	TGTGCCAGCAGCTCTCTAGCGGACTACAATGAGCAGTTCTTC	CASSSLADYNEQFF
TRBV18	-	-	TRBJ2-5	TGTGCCAGCTCACCAACGGGACAAGAGACCCAGTACTTC	CASSPTGQETQYF
TRBV5-4	TRBD1	-	TRBJ2-3	TGTGCCAGCAGCTTGAAAGGGGGCTTCGTCACAGATACGCAGTATTTT	CASSLKGGFVTDTQYF
TRBV9	TRBD1	few	TRBJ1-1	TGTGCCAGCAGCGGGACAGGGGACACTGAAGCTTTCTTT	CASSGTGDTEAFF
TRBV28	TRBD1	-	TRBJ2-2	TGTGCCAGCCGGTTTCTGGGACAGGGAACGGTCGGGGAGCTGTTTTTT	CASRFLGQGTVGELFF
TRBV3-1/TRBV3-2	TRBD1	-	TRBJ1-2	TGTGCCAGCAGCCTAAGTTACAGGGGGCGAAGGAGTGGCTACACCTTC	CASSLSYRGRRSGYTF
TRBV18	TRBD1	-	TRBJ1-2	TGTGCCAGCTCACCGGACAGGGGAGAAGGCTATGGCTACACCTTC	CASSPDRGEGYGYTF
TRBV5-1	-	-	TRBJ1-2	TGCGCCAGCAGCTCCGGAGCAGGGGCTTATGGCTACACCTTC	CASSSGAGAYGYTF
TRBV6-5	TRBD2	-	TRBJ2-5	TGTGCCAGCAGGAGGACTAGCACGCAAGAGACCCAGTACTTC	CASRRTSTQETQYF
TRBV4-2	TRBD2	-	TRBJ2-2	TGTGCCAGCAGCCAAGATCGGGGGGGCTACACCGGGGAGCTGTTTTTT	CASSQDRGGYTGELFF
TRBV2	TRBD2	once	TRBJ2-3	TGTGCCAGCAATACCGCGGGGGGGTACCAGGCGCAGTATTTT	CASNTAGGYQAQYF
TRBV7-9	TRBD1	-	TRBJ1-2	TGTGCCAGCAGCCTGGGACAGGGGGACGGCTACACCTTC	CASSLGQGDGYTF
TRBV5-1	TRBD1	-	TRBJ2-7	TGCGCCAGCACCCAACAGGGGGCCCCCTCCTACGAGCAGTACTTC	CASTQQGAPSYEQYF
TRBV19	TRBD1	-	TRBJ2-2	TGTGCTAGTAGTATAGGGACAGCCTACACCGGGGAGCTGTTTTTT	CASSIGTAYTGELFF
TRBV5-1	-	-	TRBJ1-3	TGCGCCAGCAGCTTGGGGGCCCTCGGCTCTGGAAACACCATATATTTT	CASSLGALGSGNTIYF
TRBV10-2	TRBD2	-	TRBJ2-1	TGCGCCAGCAGTGAGTCCGGGACTAGCGGGAGGGGTGAGCAGTTCTTC	CASSESGTSGRGEQFF
TRBV7-9	-	-	TRBJ2-3	TGTGCCAGCACGGCCAGGGCCACAGATACGCAGTATTTT	CASTARATDTQYF
TRBV2	TRBD1	-	TRBJ1-2	TGTGCCAGCAGGGGGACAGCAGACTATGGCTACACCTTC	CASRGTADYGYTF
TRBV18	TRBD1	-	TRBJ1-1	TGTGCCAGCTCACCATCACAGGGGGCCACTGAAGCTTTCTTT	CASSPSQGATEAFF
TRBV7-3	-	-	TRBJ2-7	TGTGCCAGCAGCTTAACAGTAGGGGGGCTAGCGGACGAGCAGTACTTC	CASSLTVGGLADEQYF
TRBV5-4	-	-	TRBJ1-1	TGTGCCAGCAGCCCCCACACCAAGAACACTGAAGCTTTCTTT	CASSPHTKNTEAFF